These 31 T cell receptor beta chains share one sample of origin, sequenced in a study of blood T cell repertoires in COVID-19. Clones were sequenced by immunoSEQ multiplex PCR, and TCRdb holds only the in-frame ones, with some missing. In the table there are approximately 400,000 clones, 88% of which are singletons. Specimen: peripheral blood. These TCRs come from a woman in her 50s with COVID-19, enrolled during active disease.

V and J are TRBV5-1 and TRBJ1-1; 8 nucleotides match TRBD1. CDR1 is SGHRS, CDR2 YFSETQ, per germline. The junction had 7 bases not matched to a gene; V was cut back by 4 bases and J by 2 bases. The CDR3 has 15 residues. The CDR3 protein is CASSRSTGANTEAFF. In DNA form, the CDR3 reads TGCGCCAGCAGCCGGTCGACAGGGGCCAACACTGAAGCTTTCTTT.

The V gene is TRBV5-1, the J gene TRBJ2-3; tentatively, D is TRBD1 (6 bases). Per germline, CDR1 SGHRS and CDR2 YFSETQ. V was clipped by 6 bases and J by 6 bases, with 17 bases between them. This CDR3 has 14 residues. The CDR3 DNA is TGCGCCAGCAACCCGACAGGAGAATGGGATACGCAGTATTTT. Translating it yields CASNPTGEWDTQYF.

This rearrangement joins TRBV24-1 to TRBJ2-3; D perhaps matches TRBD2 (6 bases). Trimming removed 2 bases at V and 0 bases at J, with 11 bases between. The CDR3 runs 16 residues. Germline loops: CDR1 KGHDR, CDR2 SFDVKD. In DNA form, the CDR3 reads TGTGCCACCAGTGATTCCCGGGACTCCAGCACAGATACGCAGTATTTT. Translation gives CATSDSRDSSTDTQYF.

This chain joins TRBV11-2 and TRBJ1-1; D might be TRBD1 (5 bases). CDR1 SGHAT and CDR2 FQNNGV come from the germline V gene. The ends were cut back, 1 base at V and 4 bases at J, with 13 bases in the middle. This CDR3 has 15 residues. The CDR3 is CASSLGPGGITEAFF. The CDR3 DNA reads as TGTGCCAGCAGCTTAGGGCCCGGGGGGATCACTGAAGCTTTCTTT.

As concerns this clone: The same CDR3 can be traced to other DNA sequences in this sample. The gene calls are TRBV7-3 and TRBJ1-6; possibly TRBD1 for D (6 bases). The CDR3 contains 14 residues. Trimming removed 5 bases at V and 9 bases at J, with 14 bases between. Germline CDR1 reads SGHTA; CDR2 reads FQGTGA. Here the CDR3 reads CASSPGQGTSPLHF. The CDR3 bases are TGTGCCAGCAGCCCCGGGCAGGGGACTTCACCCCTCCACTTT.

Written as DNA, the CDR3 is TGTGCCAGCATCTCAGGGGACCACTACGAGCAGTACTTC. Translated, it gives CASISGDHYEQYF. The chain couples TRBV28 to TRBJ2-7, with D possibly TRBD1 on 6 matching bases. The CDR3 extends over 13 amino acids. The V end lost 7 bases, the J end lost 3 bases, and 13 bases lay between the germline ends. CDR1 MDHEN and CDR2 SYDVKM come from the germline V gene.

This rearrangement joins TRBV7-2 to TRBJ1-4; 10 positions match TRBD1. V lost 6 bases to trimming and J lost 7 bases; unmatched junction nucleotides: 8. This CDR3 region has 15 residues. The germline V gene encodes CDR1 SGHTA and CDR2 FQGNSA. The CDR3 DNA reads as TGTGCCAGCAGTCCCCTGAGGACAGGGGGTGAAAAACTGTTTTTT. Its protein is CASSPLRTGGEKLFF.

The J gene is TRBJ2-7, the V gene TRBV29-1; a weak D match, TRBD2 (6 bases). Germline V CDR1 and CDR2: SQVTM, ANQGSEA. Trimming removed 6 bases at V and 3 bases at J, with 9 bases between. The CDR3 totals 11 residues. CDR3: CSVRDGYEQYF. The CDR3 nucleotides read TGCAGCGTGCGGGACGGCTACGAGCAGTACTTC.

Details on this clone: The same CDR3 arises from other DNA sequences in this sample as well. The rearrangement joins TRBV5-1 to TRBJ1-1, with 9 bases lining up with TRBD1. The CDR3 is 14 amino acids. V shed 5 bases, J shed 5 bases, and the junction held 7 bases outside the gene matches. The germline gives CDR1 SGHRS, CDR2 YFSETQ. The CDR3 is CASRSGQGSTEAFF. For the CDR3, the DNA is TGCGCCAGCAGGTCTGGACAGGGGTCGACTGAAGCTTTCTTT.

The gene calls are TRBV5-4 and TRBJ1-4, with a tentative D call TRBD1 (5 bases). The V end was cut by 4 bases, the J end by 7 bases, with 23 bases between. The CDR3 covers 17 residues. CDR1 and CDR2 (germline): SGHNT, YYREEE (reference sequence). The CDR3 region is CASSPPKGRDSTEKLFF. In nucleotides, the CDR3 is TGTGCCAGCAGCCCCCCCAAAGGCCGGGACTCAACTGAAAAACTGTTTTTT.

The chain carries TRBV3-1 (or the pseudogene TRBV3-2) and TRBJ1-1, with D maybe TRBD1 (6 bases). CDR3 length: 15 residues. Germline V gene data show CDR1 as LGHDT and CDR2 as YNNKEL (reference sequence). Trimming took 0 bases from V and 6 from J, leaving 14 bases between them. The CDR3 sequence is CASSQDAQWGPEAFF. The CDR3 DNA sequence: TGTGCCAGCAGCCAAGATGCACAGTGGGGGCCTGAAGCTTTCTTT.

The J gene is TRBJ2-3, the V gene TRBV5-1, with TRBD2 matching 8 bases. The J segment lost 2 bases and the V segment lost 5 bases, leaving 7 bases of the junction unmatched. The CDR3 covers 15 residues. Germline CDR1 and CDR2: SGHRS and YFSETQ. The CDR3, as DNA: TGCGCCAGCAGATTTGGAGGACTAGCCACAGATACGCAGTATTTT. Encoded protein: CASRFGGLATDTQYF.

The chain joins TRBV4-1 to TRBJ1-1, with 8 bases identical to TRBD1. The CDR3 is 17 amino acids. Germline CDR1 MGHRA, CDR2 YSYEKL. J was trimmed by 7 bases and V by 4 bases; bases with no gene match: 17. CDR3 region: CASSPLPGDRKKGEAFF. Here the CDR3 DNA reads TGCGCCAGCAGCCCTCTCCCCGGGGACAGGAAAAAGGGTGAAGCTTTCTTT.

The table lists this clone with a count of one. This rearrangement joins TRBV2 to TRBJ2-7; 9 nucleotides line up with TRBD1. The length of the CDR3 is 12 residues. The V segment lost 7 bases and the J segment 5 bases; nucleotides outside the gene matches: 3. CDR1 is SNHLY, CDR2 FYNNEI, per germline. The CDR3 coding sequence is TGTGCCAGCACTTGGACAGGGGACGAGCAGTACTTC. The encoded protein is CASTWTGDEQYF.

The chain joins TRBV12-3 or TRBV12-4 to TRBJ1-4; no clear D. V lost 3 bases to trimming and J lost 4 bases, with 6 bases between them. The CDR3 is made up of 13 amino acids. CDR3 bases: TGTGCCAGCAGTTTTTTCCTTAATGAAAAACTGTTTTTT. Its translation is CASSFFLNEKLFF.

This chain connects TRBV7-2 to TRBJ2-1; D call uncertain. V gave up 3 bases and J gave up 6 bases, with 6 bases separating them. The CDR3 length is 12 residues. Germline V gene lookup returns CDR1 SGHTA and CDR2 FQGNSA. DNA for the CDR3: TGTGCCAGCAGCTTCAGAATCAATGAGCAGTTCTTC. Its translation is CASSFRINEQFF.

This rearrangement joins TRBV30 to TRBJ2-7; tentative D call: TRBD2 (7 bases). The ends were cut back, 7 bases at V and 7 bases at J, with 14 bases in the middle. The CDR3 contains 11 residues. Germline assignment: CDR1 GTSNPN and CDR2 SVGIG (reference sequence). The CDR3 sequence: CAYKGGIEQYF. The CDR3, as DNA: TGTGCCTATAAGGGGGGGATTGAGCAGTACTTC.

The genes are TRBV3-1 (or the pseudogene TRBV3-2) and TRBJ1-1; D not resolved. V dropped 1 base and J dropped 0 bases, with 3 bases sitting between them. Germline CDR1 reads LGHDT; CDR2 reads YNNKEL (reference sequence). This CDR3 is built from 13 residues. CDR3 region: CASSQVMNTEAFF. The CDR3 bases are TGTGCCAGCAGCCAAGTTATGAACACTGAAGCTTTCTTT.

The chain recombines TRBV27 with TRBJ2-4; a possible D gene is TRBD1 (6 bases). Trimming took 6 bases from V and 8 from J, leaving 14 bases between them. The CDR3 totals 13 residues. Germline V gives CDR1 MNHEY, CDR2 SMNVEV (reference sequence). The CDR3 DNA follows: TGTGCCAGCAGCCCGGGACAAAGTTACATTCAGTACTTC. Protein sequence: CASSPGQSYIQYF.

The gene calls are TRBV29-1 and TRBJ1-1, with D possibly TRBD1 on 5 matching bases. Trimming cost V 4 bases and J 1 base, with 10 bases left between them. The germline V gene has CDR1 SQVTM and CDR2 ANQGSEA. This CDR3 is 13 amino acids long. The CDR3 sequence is CSVALGQNTEAFF. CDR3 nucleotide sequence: TGCAGCGTTGCTCTTGGACAGAACACTGAAGCTTTCTTT. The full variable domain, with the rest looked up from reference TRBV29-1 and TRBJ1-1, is SAVISQKPSRDICQRGTSLTIQCQVDSQVTMMFWYRQQPGQSLTLIATANQGSEATYESGFVIDKFPISRPNLTFSTLTVSNMSPEDSSIYLCSVALGQNTEAFFGQGTRLTVV.

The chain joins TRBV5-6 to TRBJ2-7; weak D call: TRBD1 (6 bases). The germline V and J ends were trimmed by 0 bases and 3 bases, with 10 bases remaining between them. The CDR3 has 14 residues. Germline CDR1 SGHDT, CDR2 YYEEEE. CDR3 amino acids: CASSLAGTLYEQYF. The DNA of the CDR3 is TGTGCCAGCAGCTTGGCAGGGACACTCTACGAGCAGTACTTC. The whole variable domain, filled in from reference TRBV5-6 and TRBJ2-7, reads DAGVTQSPTHLIKTRGQQVTLRCSPKSGHDTVSWYQQALGQGPQFIFQYYEEEERQRGNFPDRFSGHQFPNYSSELNVNALLLGDSALYLCASSLAGTLYEQYFGPGTRLTVT.

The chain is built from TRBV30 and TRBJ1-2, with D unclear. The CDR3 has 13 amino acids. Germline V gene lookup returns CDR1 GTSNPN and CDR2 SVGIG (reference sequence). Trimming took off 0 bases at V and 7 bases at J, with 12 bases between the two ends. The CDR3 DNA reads TGTGCCTGGAGTGTATCCGGGGTAGGTGGCTACACCTTC. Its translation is CAWSVSGVGGYTF.

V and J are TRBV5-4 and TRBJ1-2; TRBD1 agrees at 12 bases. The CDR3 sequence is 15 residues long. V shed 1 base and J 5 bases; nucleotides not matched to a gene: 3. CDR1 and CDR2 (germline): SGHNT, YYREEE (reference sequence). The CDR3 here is CASSLRDRGQYGYTF. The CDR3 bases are TGTGCCAGCAGCTTGAGGGACAGGGGGCAGTATGGCTACACCTTC.

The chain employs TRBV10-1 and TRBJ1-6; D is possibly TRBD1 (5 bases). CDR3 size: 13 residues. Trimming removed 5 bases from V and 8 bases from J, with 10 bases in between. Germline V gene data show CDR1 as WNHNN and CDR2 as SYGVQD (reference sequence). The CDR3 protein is CASSPDSDSPLHF. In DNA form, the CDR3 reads TGCGCCAGCAGTCCAGACAGCGATTCACCCCTCCACTTT.

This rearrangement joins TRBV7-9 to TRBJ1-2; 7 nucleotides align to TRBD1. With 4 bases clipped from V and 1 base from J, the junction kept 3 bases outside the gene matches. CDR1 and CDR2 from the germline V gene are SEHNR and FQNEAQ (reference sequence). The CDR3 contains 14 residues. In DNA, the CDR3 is TGTGCCAGCAGCTCGGGACAGCTTAACTATGGCTACACCTTC. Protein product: CASSSGQLNYGYTF.

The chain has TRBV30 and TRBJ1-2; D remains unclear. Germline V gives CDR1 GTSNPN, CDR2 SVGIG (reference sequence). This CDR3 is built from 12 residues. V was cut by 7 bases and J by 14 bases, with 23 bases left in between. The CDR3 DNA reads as TGTGCCTCCTACCAATTCGGGGTTGGGCCGACCTTC. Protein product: CASYQFGVGPTF.

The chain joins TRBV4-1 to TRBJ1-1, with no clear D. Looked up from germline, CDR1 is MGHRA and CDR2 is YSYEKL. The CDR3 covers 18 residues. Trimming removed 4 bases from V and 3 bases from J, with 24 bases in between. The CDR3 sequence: CASSPPIRQRRGYTEAFF. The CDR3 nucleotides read TGCGCCAGCAGCCCCCCTATACGGCAGAGGAGAGGGTACACTGAAGCTTTCTTT.

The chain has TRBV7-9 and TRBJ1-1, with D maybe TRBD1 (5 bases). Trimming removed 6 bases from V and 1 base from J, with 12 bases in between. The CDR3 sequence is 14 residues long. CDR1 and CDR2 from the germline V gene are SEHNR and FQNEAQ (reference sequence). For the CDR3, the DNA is TGTGCCAGCAGGGAGACAAGGGGGAACACTGAAGCTTTCTTT. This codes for CASRETRGNTEAFF.

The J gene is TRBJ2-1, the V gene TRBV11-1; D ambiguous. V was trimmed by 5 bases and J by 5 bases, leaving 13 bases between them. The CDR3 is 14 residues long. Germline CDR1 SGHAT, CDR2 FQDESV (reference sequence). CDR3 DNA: TGTGCCAGCAGCCCTAGGCGGCTGGACAATGAGCAGTTCTTC. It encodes CASSPRRLDNEQFF.

CDR3 DNA sequence: TGCGCCAGCAGCCTGTCCGGGACAGACACTATGTCGAATGGCTACACCTTC. It is translated as CASSLSGTDTMSNGYTF. This chain connects TRBV4-1 to TRBJ1-2; the match to TRBD1 covers 7 bases. This CDR3 comprises 17 residues. The germline V gene has CDR1 MGHRA and CDR2 YSYEKL. The junction had 17 bases not matched to a gene; V was cut back by 4 bases and J by 6 bases.

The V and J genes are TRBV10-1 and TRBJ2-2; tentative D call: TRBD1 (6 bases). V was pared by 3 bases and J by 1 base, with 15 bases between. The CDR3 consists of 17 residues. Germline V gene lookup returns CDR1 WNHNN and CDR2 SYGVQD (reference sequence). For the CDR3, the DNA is TGCGCCAGCAGTGACAGTGGGGCAGGGGAGAACACCGGGGAGCTGTTTTTT. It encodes CASSDSGAGENTGELFF.